This entry lists 22 T cell receptor beta chains sequenced from one sample in a study of blood T cell repertoires in COVID-19. Generated by immunoSEQ multiplex PCR, the TCRdb table keeps only in-frame clones and is missing some. The data hold about 78,000 clones, with around four fifths observed a single time. The material sequenced was peripheral blood. Source of these receptors: a human donor in a cohort sampled during active COVID-19.

This clone was seen a handful of times. The gene calls are TRBV7-2 and TRBJ1-1; D not resolved. With 5 bases removed from V and 11 bases from J, the gap between germline ends came to 21 bases. Germline CDR1 SGHTA, CDR2 FQGNSA. The length of the CDR3 is 14 residues. The CDR3 region is CASSPRPLTGSAFF. The CDR3 DNA reads TGTGCCAGCAGCCCTAGACCCCTGACGGGTTCTGCTTTCTTT.

The J gene is TRBJ1-5, the V gene TRBV2; D possibly corresponds to TRBD1 (5 bases). Trimming left V 4 bases short and J 8 bases short, with 12 bases between. Germline CDR1 reads SNHLY; CDR2 reads FYNNEI. This CDR3 contains 13 residues. CDR3 in DNA: TGTGCCAGCAGTGGCAGGGAGGGAGAGCCCCAGCATTTT. Translation gives CASSGREGEPQHF.

This chain connects TRBV4-3 to TRBJ2-1, with 15 bases that match TRBD2. V was clipped by 5 bases and J by 7 bases; unmatched bases: 3. Germline CDR1 LGHNA, CDR2 YSLEER. There are 15 residues in the CDR3. The CDR3 coding sequence is TGCGCCAGCAGCGTAGGACTAGCGGGGGGGAATGAGCAGTTCTTC. The encoded protein is CASSVGLAGGNEQFF.

The chain is built from TRBV2 and TRBJ1-5; D is uncertain. V was cut by 1 base and J by 0 bases, with 4 bases left in between. The CDR3 consists of 14 residues. Germline V gene sequence: CDR1 SNHLY, CDR2 FYNNEI. Written as DNA, the CDR3 is TGTGCCAGCAGTGAAGACTATAGCAATCAGCCCCAGCATTTT. It translates to CASSEDYSNQPQHF. The whole variable domain, filled in from reference TRBV2 and TRBJ1-5, reads EPEVTQTPSHQVTQMGQEVILRCVPISNHLYFYWYRQILGQKVEFLVSFYNNEISEKSEIFDDQFSVERPDGSNFTLKIRSTKLEDSAMYFCASSEDYSNQPQHFGDGTRLSIL.

Only one count was recorded for this clone. The rearrangement links TRBV5-4 to TRBJ2-3, with D possibly being TRBD2 (5 bases). Trimming shortened V by 4 bases and J by 0 bases, and 12 bases separated the two germline ends. Germline CDR1 is SGHNT and CDR2 is YYREEE (reference sequence). The CDR3 totals 15 residues. The CDR3: CASSERFSSTDTQYF. CDR3 bases: TGTGCCAGCAGCGAGCGGTTTTCTAGCACAGATACGCAGTATTTT.

The chain links TRBV12-3 or TRBV12-4 to TRBJ1-1; D gene unclear. The CDR3 contains 13 residues. The V end lost 4 bases, the J end lost 4 bases, and 10 bases lay between the germline ends. CDR3 nucleotide sequence: TGTGCCAGCAGTTCAGGCCCCGGCACTGAAGCTTTCTTT. Translation: CASSSGPGTEAFF.

The V call is TRBV6-5, the J call TRBJ2-7; D is unclear. Germline V gives CDR1 MNHEY, CDR2 SVGAGI. This CDR3 region has 15 residues. Trimming cost V 0 bases and J 2 bases, with 11 bases left between them. The CDR3 nucleotides are TGTGCCAGCAGTTACTCGGCGGTAAGAACCTACGAGCAGTACTTC. Amino acids: CASSYSAVRTYEQYF.

This chain links TRBV19 with TRBJ2-4, with TRBD1 matching over 8 bases. CDR1 and CDR2 (germline): LNHDA, SQIVND (reference sequence). The CDR3 is made up of 16 amino acids. Germline trimming cut 5 bases from V and 3 bases from J; bases unmatched to any gene: 9. The CDR3 is CASSPRRTGGKNIQYF. The CDR3 region has the DNA TGTGCCAGTAGTCCCCGCCGTACAGGGGGCAAAAACATTCAGTACTTC.

This chain connects TRBV2 to TRBJ1-2, with 7 bases fitting TRBD1. This CDR3 is built from 12 residues. V gave up 11 bases and J gave up 4 bases; unmatched junction bases: 7. The germline V gene has CDR1 SNHLY and CDR2 FYNNEI. In nucleotides, the CDR3 is TGTGCCTCGTCCCCAGGGGGCTATGGCTACACCTTC. It specifies CASSPGGYGYTF.

CDR3 amino acids: CASSQEGYEQYF. In DNA, the CDR3 is TGCGCCAGCAGCCAGGAAGGATACGAGCAGTACTTC. The chain couples TRBV5-1 to TRBJ2-7; no reliable D call. The germline V gene encodes CDR1 SGHRS and CDR2 YFSETQ. The CDR3 extends over 12 amino acids. Trimming left V 4 bases short and J 4 bases short, with 9 bases between. Variable domain in full (rest from reference TRBV5-1 and TRBJ2-7): KAGVTQTPRYLIKTRGQQVTLSCSPISGHRSVSWYQQTPGQGLQFLFEYFSETQRNKGNFPGRFSGRQFSNSRSEMNVSTLELGDSALYLCASSQEGYEQYFGPGTRLTVT.

This clone was seen just once. This chain links TRBV12-3 or TRBV12-4 with TRBJ1-3; unclear D gene. Trimming stripped 4 bases from V and 4 bases from J, with 5 bases between. The CDR3 consists of 12 residues. The CDR3 bases are TGTGCCAGCAGTTACGCGGGAAACACCATATATTTT. It yields the protein CASSYAGNTIYF.

The chain combines TRBV10-1 with TRBJ2-6; 7 bases align to TRBD1. This CDR3 comprises 20 residues. Germline-derived CDR1 and CDR2 are WNHNN and SYGVQD (reference sequence). Trimming cost V 6 bases and J 2 bases; bases outside gene matches: 19. CDR3 loop: CASSRGSSDRESPGANVLTF. The DNA of the CDR3 is TGCGCCAGCAGCCGCGGGTCGAGTGACAGGGAGTCTCCTGGGGCCAACGTCCTGACTTTC.

This chain's CDR3 is CASSQEAFNYGYTF. The DNA of the CDR3 is TGCGCCAGCAGCCAAGAGGCATTTAACTATGGCTACACCTTC. The chain couples TRBV4-1 to TRBJ1-2; no definite D call. The CDR3 length is 14 residues. Trimming pared 0 bases from V and 1 base from J, leaving 6 bases between. The V gene's germline CDR1 is MGHRA and CDR2 YSYEKL.

The J gene is TRBJ1-3, the V gene TRBV28; no clear D. The germline V and J ends were trimmed by 6 bases and 1 base, with 10 bases remaining between them. Germline V gene data show CDR1 as MDHEN and CDR2 as SYDVKM. There are 14 residues in the CDR3. The CDR3 DNA follows: TGTGCCAGCAGCCGCGACGGGTCTGGAAACACCATATATTTT. Its protein product is CASSRDGSGNTIYF.

The CDR3 DNA follows: TGTGCCAGCAGTGTTGAAGGGGGCGGAGAGGTGACCCAGTACTTC. Translation: CASSVEGGGEVTQYF. The chain joins TRBV2 to TRBJ2-5; 7 bases line up with TRBD1. The CDR3 loop spans 15 amino acids. Per the germline V gene, CDR1 is SNHLY and CDR2 is FYNNEI. With 4 bases clipped from V and 7 bases from J, the junction kept 12 bases outside the gene matches. The variable domain in full, with the rest retrieved from reference TRBV2 and TRBJ2-5, is EPEVTQTPSHQVTQMGQEVILRCVPISNHLYFYWYRQILGQKVEFLVSFYNNEISEKSEIFDDQFSVERPDGSNFTLKIRSTKLEDSAMYFCASSVEGGGEVTQYFGPGTRLLVL.

This clone is labeled as medium-sized. The V and J genes are TRBV4-2 and TRBJ1-5, with D possibly TRBD1 on 5 matching bases. This CDR3 has 13 amino acids. In germline, CDR1 is LGHNA, CDR2 YNFKEQ. V shed 0 bases and J shed 9 bases, with 9 bases lying between them. Here the CDR3 reads CASSQDRGTPQHF. CDR3 sequence (DNA): TGTGCCAGCAGCCAAGATCGGGGGACGCCCCAGCATTTT.

The chain carries TRBV27 and TRBJ1-1; no firm D call. Looked up from germline, CDR1 is MNHEY and CDR2 is SMNVEV (reference sequence). CDR3 length equals 15 residues. Between the trimmed V and J ends, which lost 4 bases and 4 bases, there was a span of 16 bases. The CDR3 sequence: CASSSRVVGSTEAFF. The CDR3 region has the DNA TGTGCCAGCAGTTCGAGGGTGGTGGGGTCCACTGAAGCTTTCTTT.

In this sample, this clone turned up a few times. The sample holds other DNA sequences that translate to the same CDR3. The chain recombines TRBV5-1 with TRBJ1-3; tentatively, D is TRBD1 (5 bases). The V and J ends lost 1 base and 3 bases respectively, with 5 bases between them. Germline V gives CDR1 SGHRS, CDR2 YFSETQ. The CDR3 length is 13 residues. The CDR3 spells CASSLTGGNTIYF. In DNA, the CDR3 is TGCGCCAGCAGCTTGACAGGTGGAAACACCATATATTTT.

This chain links TRBV6-6 with TRBJ2-3; the D is unclear. Per the germline V gene, CDR1 is MNHNY and CDR2 is SVGAGI (reference sequence). Trimming removed 0 bases from V and 9 bases from J, with 10 bases in between. The CDR3 is 13 amino acids. The CDR3 sequence is CASSYSFRSTQYF. CDR3 nucleotides: TGTGCCAGCAGTTACTCGTTCCGGTCCACGCAGTATTTT.

The CDR3 loop reads CASSYSTSGNTEAFF. DNA for the CDR3: TGTGCCAGCAGTTACAGCACCTCAGGGAACACTGAAGCTTTCTTT. The chain carries TRBV6-5 and TRBJ1-1; D call uncertain. From germline, CDR1 is MNHEY and CDR2 SVGAGI. The CDR3 covers 15 residues. Deletions cut 2 bases from V and 1 base from J, with 11 bases between.

CDR3 DNA sequence: TGTGCCAGCAGCTTGGAGGGCAGGGCGCGGTATGGCTACACCTTC. Translation: CASSLEGRARYGYTF. V and J are TRBV5-6 and TRBJ1-2, with TRBD1 as a possible D gene (5 bases). This CDR3 is built from 15 residues. Per germline, CDR1 SGHDT and CDR2 YYEEEE. Between the trimmed V and J ends, which lost 0 bases and 5 bases, there was a span of 14 bases.

The J gene is TRBJ1-1, the V gene TRBV4-1, with D possibly TRBD1 on 5 matching bases. The CDR3 contains 14 residues. Per germline, CDR1 MGHRA and CDR2 YSYEKL. V shed 2 bases and J shed 5 bases, with 12 bases lying between them. CDR3 protein: CASSQHDSNTEAFF. In DNA form, the CDR3 reads TGCGCCAGCAGCCAACATGACAGCAATACTGAAGCTTTCTTT.